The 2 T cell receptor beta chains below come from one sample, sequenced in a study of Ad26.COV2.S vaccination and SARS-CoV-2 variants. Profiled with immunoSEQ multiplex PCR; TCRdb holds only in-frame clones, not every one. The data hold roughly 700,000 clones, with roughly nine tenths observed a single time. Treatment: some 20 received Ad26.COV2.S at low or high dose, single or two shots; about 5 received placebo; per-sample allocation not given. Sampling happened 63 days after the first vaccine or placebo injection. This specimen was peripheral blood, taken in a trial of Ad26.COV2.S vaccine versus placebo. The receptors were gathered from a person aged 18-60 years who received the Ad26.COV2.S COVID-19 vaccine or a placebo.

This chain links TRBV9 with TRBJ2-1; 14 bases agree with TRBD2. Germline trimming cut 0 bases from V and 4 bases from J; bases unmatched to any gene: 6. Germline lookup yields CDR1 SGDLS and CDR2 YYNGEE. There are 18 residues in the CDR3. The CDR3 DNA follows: TGTGCCAGCAGCGTAGCCGGGACTAGCGGGAGTTTGTACAATGAGCAGTTCTTC. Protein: CASSVAGTSGSLYNEQFF.

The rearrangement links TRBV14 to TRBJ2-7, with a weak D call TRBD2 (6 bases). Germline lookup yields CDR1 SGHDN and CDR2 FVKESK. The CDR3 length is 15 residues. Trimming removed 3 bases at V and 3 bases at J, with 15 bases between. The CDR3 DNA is TGTGCCAGCAGCCATGGCGGAACTAGCATCTACGAGCAGTACTTC. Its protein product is CASSHGGTSIYEQYF.